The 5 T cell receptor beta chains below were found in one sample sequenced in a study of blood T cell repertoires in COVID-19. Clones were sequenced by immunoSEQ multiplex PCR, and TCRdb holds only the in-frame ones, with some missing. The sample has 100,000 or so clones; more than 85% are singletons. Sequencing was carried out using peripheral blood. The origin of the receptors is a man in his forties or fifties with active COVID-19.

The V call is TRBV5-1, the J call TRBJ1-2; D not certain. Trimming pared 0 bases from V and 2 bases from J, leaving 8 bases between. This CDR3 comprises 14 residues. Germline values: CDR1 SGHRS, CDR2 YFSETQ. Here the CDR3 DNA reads TGCGCCAGCAGCTTGGAGCGGAGGAACTATGGCTACACCTTC. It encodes CASSLERRNYGYTF.

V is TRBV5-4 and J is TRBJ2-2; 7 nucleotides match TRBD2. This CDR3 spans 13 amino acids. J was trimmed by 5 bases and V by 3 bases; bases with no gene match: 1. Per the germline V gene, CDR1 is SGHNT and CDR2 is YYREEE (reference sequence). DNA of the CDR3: TGTGCCAGCAGCTCAGCGGGGACCGGGGAGCTGTTTTTT. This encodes CASSSAGTGELFF. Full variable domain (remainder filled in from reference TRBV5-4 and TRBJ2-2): ETGVTQSPTHLIKTRGQQVTLRCSSQSGHNTVSWYQQALGQGPQFIFQYYREEENGRGNFPPRFSGLQFPNYSSELNVNALELDDSALYLCASSSAGTGELFFGEGSRLTVL.

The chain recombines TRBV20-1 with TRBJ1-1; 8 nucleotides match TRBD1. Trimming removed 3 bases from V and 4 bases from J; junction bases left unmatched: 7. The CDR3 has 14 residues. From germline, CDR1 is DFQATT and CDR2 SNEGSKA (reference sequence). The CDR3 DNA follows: TGCAGTGCTAGTCCTTGGACAGGGAGCACTGAAGCTTTCTTT. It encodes CSASPWTGSTEAFF.

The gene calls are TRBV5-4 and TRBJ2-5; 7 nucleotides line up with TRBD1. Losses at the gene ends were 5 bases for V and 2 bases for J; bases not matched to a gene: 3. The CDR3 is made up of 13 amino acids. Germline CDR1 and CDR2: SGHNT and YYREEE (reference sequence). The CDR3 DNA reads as TGTGCCAGCAGTAAGGACAGGCAAGAGACCCAGTACTTC. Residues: CASSKDRQETQYF.

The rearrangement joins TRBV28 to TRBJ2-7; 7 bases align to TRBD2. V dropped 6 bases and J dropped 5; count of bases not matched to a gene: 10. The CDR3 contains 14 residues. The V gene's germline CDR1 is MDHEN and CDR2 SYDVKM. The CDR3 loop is CASSYAGVGNEQYV. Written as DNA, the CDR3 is TGTGCCAGCAGCTACGCGGGGGTTGGCAACGAGCAGTACGTC.